These T cell receptor beta chains were read from a single sample in a study of PD-1 blockade in classical Hodgkin lymphoma. Sequencing used immunoSEQ multiplex PCR; TCRdb keeps in-frame clones, though not all of them. The sample consists of 98,000 or so clones, 70% to 90% of them appearing once. The source material was peripheral blood mononuclear cells (PBMCs), sampled before the second cycle of nivolumab. The source is a human donor with classical Hodgkin lymphoma. Each CDR3 is given with its conserved first and last residue. D genes are given only for firm matches. Clone size is shown for a subset of rows, as once, few, many or a class of expanded clone.

d_gene | j_gene | abundance | v_gene | CDR3nt | CDR3aa
TRBD1 | TRBJ2-4 | once | TRBV19 | TGTGCCAGTAGGGGGACAGGACTAGCCAAAAACATTCAGTACTTC | CASRGTGLAKNIQYF
- | TRBJ2-3 | - | TRBV11-2 | TGTGCCAGCAGCTTAAGGACAGCTAGCACAGATACGCAGTATTTT | CASSLRTASTDTQYF
- | TRBJ1-4 | - | TRBV18 | TGTGCCAGCTCACCAAGGGGACGTCCGGCAACTAATGAAAAACTGTTTTTT | CASSPRGRPATNEKLFF
- | TRBJ1-2 | - | TRBV7-9 | TGTGCCAGCAGCTTACCCGGCCGCTTTTATGGCTACACCTTC | CASSLPGRFYGYTF
- | TRBJ2-7 | - | TRBV27 | TGTGCCAGCAGTTTATCACCCCCATACGGGGGCTACGAGCAGTACTTC | CASSLSPPYGGYEQYF
- | TRBJ2-3 | - | TRBV28 | TGTGCCAGCAGCGGCCTCGGCCGGGCGAAGACAGATACGCAGTATTTT | CASSGLGRAKTDTQYF
TRBD1 | TRBJ1-2 | - | TRBV6-5 | TGTGCCAGCAGCAAAGGGCACAGGGGGGACTATGGCTACACCTTC | CASSKGHRGDYGYTF
- | TRBJ1-4 | - | TRBV7-2 | TGTGCCAGCAGCTTAGCCACAGCATCGGAAAAACTGTTTTTT | CASSLATASEKLFF
TRBD2 | TRBJ2-2 | - | TRBV27 | TGTGCCAGCAGTTCCCTCCCCGGGAGGTCGTACACCGGGGAGCTGTTTTTT | CASSSLPGRSYTGELFF
- | TRBJ1-2 | - | TRBV27 | TGTGCCAGCGGTTTTGTCAGACAGAGCTATGGCTACACCTTC | CASGFVRQSYGYTF
- | TRBJ1-4 | - | TRBV6-5 | TGTGCCAGCAGTCAGACAGGAGGGCCTAATGAAAAACTGTTTTTT | CASSQTGGPNEKLFF
- | TRBJ1-2 | - | TRBV5-6 | TGTGCCAGCACCATGGGGGAGGGGACTAACTATGGCTACACCTTC | CASTMGEGTNYGYTF
- | TRBJ2-3 | - | TRBV6-5 | TGTGCCAGCAGCGCGGAGGCTCGGCGCACAGATACGCAGTATTTT | CASSAEARRTDTQYF
TRBD1 | TRBJ1-2 | - | TRBV6-4 | TGTGCCAGCAGTAGAGGGACAGGGGCCAACTATGGCTACACCTTC | CASSRGTGANYGYTF
- | TRBJ1-1 | - | TRBV30 | TGTGCCTGGAGCGCCGTAGTCACTGAAGCTTTCTTT | CAWSAVVTEAFF
TRBD1 | TRBJ1-5 | - | TRBV2 | TGTGCCAGCAGTGTGTCCGGGACAGGGAGGAATCAGCCCCAGCATTTT | CASSVSGTGRNQPQHF
- | TRBJ1-4 | once | TRBV19 | TGTGCCAGCGGGGGCCTTTTACATGGACAAAATAATGAAAAACTGTTTTTT | CASGGLLHGQNNEKLFF
- | TRBJ1-1 | - | TRBV28 | TGTGCCAGCAGCCTATTCCGGGGTGAAGCTTTCTTT | CASSLFRGEAFF
TRBD1 | TRBJ1-2 | - | TRBV2 | TGTGCCAGCAGTGAAGCCAGGGGGCTTGGCTACACCTTC | CASSEARGLGYTF
- | TRBJ1-1 | - | TRBV5-1 | TGCGCCAGCAGCATCCGGACAGCGAACACTGAAGCTTTCTTT | CASSIRTANTEAFF
- | TRBJ2-7 | - | TRBV9 | TGTGCCAGCAGCGTAGCGGGAGCCTACGAGCAGTACTTC | CASSVAGAYEQYF
- | TRBJ2-1 | - | TRBV5-1 | TGCGCCAGCAGCGTCGACACTACAGGGAAGGTGGGTGAGCAGTTCTTC | CASSVDTTGKVGEQFF
- | TRBJ1-2 | - | TRBV28 | TGTGCCAGCAGTACCGGCCCCCCTAACTATGGCTACACCTTC | CASSTGPPNYGYTF
- | TRBJ2-1 | - | TRBV7-2 | TGTGCCAGCGGGATCTTTGAGCAGTTCTTC | CASGIFEQFF
- | TRBJ2-5 | - | TRBV11-2 | TGTGCCAGCAGGATAAGGGGGGGCCGGGAGACCCAGTACTTC | CASRIRGGRETQYF
- | TRBJ1-1 | - | TRBV7-2 | TGTGCCAGCAGCGAAGGGGCAGAAACTGAAGCTTTCTTT | CASSEGAETEAFF
- | TRBJ1-1 | few | TRBV30 | TGTGCCTGGAGTTTGGGGGCGCACACTGAAGCTTTCTTT | CAWSLGAHTEAFF
TRBD1 | TRBJ2-7 | - | TRBV14 | TGTGCCAGCAGCCAAGATCTGGGGACAGGGTCCTACGAGCAGTACTTC | CASSQDLGTGSYEQYF
- | TRBJ2-7 | - | TRBV7-2 | TGTGCCAGCAGCTTAGCGGGGGCGGACTACGAGCAGTACTTC | CASSLAGADYEQYF
- | TRBJ1-2 | - | TRBV6-5 | TGTGCCAGCAGTTACTCGAGGCTTTTAGGCGGCTATGGCTACACCTTC | CASSYSRLLGGYGYTF
TRBD2 | TRBJ2-5 | - | TRBV4-1 | TGCGCCAGCAGCCTACCAAAGACTAGCGGGAGTTACCAAGAGACCCAGTACTTC | CASSLPKTSGSYQETQYF
- | TRBJ2-7 | - | TRBV15 | TGTGCCACCAGCGAACTTTCCTCCTACGAGCAGTACTTC | CATSELSSYEQYF
TRBD2 | TRBJ2-3 | - | TRBV29-1 | TGCAGCGTCTTGGCGGGAGGATCTGCGGCAGATACGCAGTATTTT | CSVLAGGSAADTQYF
TRBD1 | TRBJ1-1 | - | TRBV9 | TGTGCCAGCAGCACCTCGACAGGGGGCTTCGCTGAAGCTTTCTTT | CASSTSTGGFAEAFF
- | TRBJ2-5 | - | TRBV28 | TGTGCCAGCAGCCTCACAGGGATCCAAGAGACCCAGTACTTC | CASSLTGIQETQYF
TRBD2 | TRBJ2-2 | - | TRBV14 | TGTGCCAGCAGCCATCTGACTAGCGGGAGTACCGGGGAGCTGTTTTTT | CASSHLTSGSTGELFF
- | TRBJ2-7 | - | TRBV4-1 | TGCGCCAGCAGCCAAGAATCTCCACCCCGAACCTACGAGCAGTACTTC | CASSQESPPRTYEQYF
- | TRBJ2-1 | - | TRBV11-2 | TGTGCCAGCAGCCGTTTACGCGGGAAGTCCTACAATGAGCAGTTCTTC | CASSRLRGKSYNEQFF
TRBD2 | TRBJ2-3 | - | TRBV5-1 | TGCGCCAGCAGCGTCCTTGGGAGGGGAGATACGCAGTATTTT | CASSVLGRGDTQYF
TRBD1 | TRBJ2-3 | - | TRBV5-1 | TGCGCCAGCAGGTCGTCAGGGGGTTACACAGATACGCAGTATTTT | CASRSSGGYTDTQYF
- | TRBJ1-1 | - | TRBV21-1 | TGTGCCAGCAGCATGGGCGGACAGGGTAACACTGAAGCTTTCTTT | CASSMGGQGNTEAFF
TRBD2 | TRBJ2-1 | - | TRBV29-1 | TGCAGCTCTGGAAACGGGAGGGCCCTCTACAATGAGCAGTTCTTC | CSSGNGRALYNEQFF
TRBD2 | TRBJ2-7 | - | TRBV14 | TGTGCCAGCAGCCATACCGGGACTAGCGGGAGACTCTACGAGCAGTACTTC | CASSHTGTSGRLYEQYF
TRBD2 | TRBJ2-1 | - | TRBV7-9 | TGTGCCAGCCCAGCGGGAGATGCCTACAATGAGCAGTTCTTC | CASPAGDAYNEQFF
- | TRBJ2-1 | - | TRBV29-1 | TGCAGCGTTGAATCCCTTATGAAGCGGGCGGCCTACAATGAGCAGTTCTTC | CSVESLMKRAAYNEQFF
- | TRBJ2-3 | - | TRBV21-1 | TGTGCCAGCAGCAAAGAAGCAGGGCGCGCAGTGGATACGCAGTATTTT | CASSKEAGRAVDTQYF
- | TRBJ1-2 | - | TRBV6-5 | TGTGCCAGCAGCCGGGGTAACTATGGCTACACCTTC | CASSRGNYGYTF
TRBD1 | TRBJ1-2 | - | TRBV7-8 | TGTGCCAGCAGCATAGACAGGGGTGACTATGGCTACACCTTC | CASSIDRGDYGYTF
TRBD1 | TRBJ1-1 | - | TRBV29-1 | TGCAGCGTAGCAACAGGGGCTGTGAACACTGAAGCTTTCTTT | CSVATGAVNTEAFF
TRBD1 | TRBJ2-1 | - | TRBV19 | TGTGCCAGTAGTATCGACAGGGGATCCTACAATGAGCAGTTCTTC | CASSIDRGSYNEQFF
- | TRBJ2-7 | once | TRBV5-5 | TGTGCCAGCAGCCGGGGCTTTAGGGACACCCCAAGCGAGCAGTACTTC | CASSRGFRDTPSEQYF
TRBD1 | TRBJ1-4 | - | TRBV7-8 | TGTGCCAGCAGCCCCAGGACAGGGGGGGATAATGAAAAACTGTTTTTT | CASSPRTGGDNEKLFF
- | TRBJ2-1 | - | TRBV2 | TGTGCCAGCAGTGAAGGGCCGATAGGAGCGGCATTGGATGAGCAGTTCTTC | CASSEGPIGAALDEQFF
- | TRBJ2-5 | - | TRBV27 | TGTGCCAGCAGTTTATACATAGGGGCCCAAGAGACCCAGTACTTC | CASSLYIGAQETQYF
- | TRBJ2-7 | - | TRBV27 | TGTGCCAGCAGTTCAAACCGGGCCGTACCCCACGAGCAGTACTTC | CASSSNRAVPHEQYF